The 17 T cell receptor beta chains listed next were all sequenced from one sample in a study of untreated major depressive disorder. Overall study findings and caveats: CD4+ T cells from depressed patients used TRBV05-01 (Vbeta 5.1) more often than controls.

The method was immunoSEQ multiplex PCR; TCRdb's version includes in-frame clones alone and lacks a portion of them. The sample contains 10,000 to 15,000 clones, approximately 90% of which appear only once. These receptors' antigens are unknown. Input material: CD4+ T cells from PBMCs. Every receptor here comes from a woman aged 30 to 39 with major depressive disorder.

This rearrangement joins TRBV7-2 to TRBJ2-2; 10 bases match TRBD2. This CDR3 contains 15 residues. Germline CDR1 SGHTA, CDR2 FQGNSA. V shed 9 bases and J 7 bases; nucleotides not matched to a gene: 11. The CDR3 sequence is CASRELAGVVGELFF. In nucleotides, the CDR3 is TGTGCCAGTAGAGAGCTAGCGGGAGTCGTCGGGGAGCTGTTTTTT.

The chain carries TRBV7-2 and TRBJ2-1; D remains unclear. The germline CDR1 and CDR2 sequences are SGHTA and FQGNSA. V lost 2 bases and J lost 13, with 12 bases in between. This CDR3 spans 12 amino acids. The DNA for the CDR3 is TGTGCCAGCAGCTTAACTTCTACATCCCAGTTCTTC. This gives the protein CASSLTSTSQFF.

V gene TRBV5-6 combines with J gene TRBJ1-5; 9 bases are a match to TRBD1. CDR3 size: 15 residues. Trimming took 3 bases from V and 3 from J; bases not matched to a gene: 4. Germline V CDR1 and CDR2: SGHDT, YYEEEE. CDR3 amino acids: CASSWGQGPNQPQHF. In DNA, the CDR3 is TGTGCCAGCAGCTGGGGACAGGGTCCCAATCAGCCCCAGCATTTT.

This chain joins TRBV11-2 and TRBJ2-1; 12 bases agree with TRBD2. Looked up from germline, CDR1 is SGHAT and CDR2 is FQNNGV. With V trimmed by 3 bases and J by 5 bases, 11 bases remained unmatched. The CDR3 contains 18 residues. The CDR3, as DNA: TGTGCCAGCAGCTTTCGACTAGCGGGAGAATTGCGGGACAATGAGCAGTTCTTC. It is translated as CASSFRLAGELRDNEQFF.

The CDR3 here is CASSYSIGGGEQYF. As DNA, the CDR3 is TGTGCCAGCAGTTACTCGATCGGAGGTGGCGAGCAGTACTTC. This chain connects TRBV6-5 to TRBJ2-7; the D gene is possibly TRBD2 (5 bases). Per germline, CDR1 MNHEY and CDR2 SVGAGI. The CDR3 covers 14 residues. The V end was cut by 0 bases, the J end by 6 bases, with 12 bases between.

This sequence joins TRBV27 and TRBJ2-1, with 8 nucleotides matching TRBD2. Germline CDR1 and CDR2: MNHEY and SMNVEV (reference sequence). With 7 bases clipped from V and 5 bases from J, the junction kept 13 bases outside the gene matches. This CDR3 contains 16 residues. The CDR3 sequence: CASNRGAGGGNNEQFF. As DNA, the CDR3 is TGTGCCAGCAACCGGGGGGCGGGAGGAGGCAACAATGAGCAGTTCTTC.

The rearrangement joins TRBV18 to TRBJ1-3, with D unclear. The germline V gene has CDR1 KGHSH and CDR2 LQKENI. V gave up 2 bases and J gave up 0 bases, with 8 bases separating them. CDR3 size: 15 residues. This chain's CDR3 is CASSPSAGSGNTIYF. The CDR3 DNA follows: TGTGCCAGCTCACCATCCGCAGGCTCTGGAAACACCATATATTTT.

This clone was seen just once. The gene calls are TRBV27 and TRBJ2-5, with D tentatively TRBD2 (5 bases). Trimming stripped 6 bases from V and 2 bases from J, with 16 bases between. This CDR3 is built from 15 residues. The germline CDR1 and CDR2 sequences are MNHEY and SMNVEV (reference sequence). The CDR3 coding sequence is TGTGCCAGCAGCGCTAACGGACTTATTCAAGAGACCCAGTACTTC. Its translation is CASSANGLIQETQYF.

The chain carries TRBV6-5 and TRBJ1-3; the D is unclear. The CDR3 has 13 amino acids. Between the trimmed V and J ends, which lost 8 bases and 4 bases, there was a span of 12 bases. CDR1 and CDR2 (germline): MNHEY, SVGAGI. CDR3 sequence reads: CASFRAGGNTIYF. DNA of the CDR3: TGTGCCAGCTTTAGAGCAGGAGGAAACACCATATATTTT.

This clone has just one count. The rearrangement links TRBV30 to TRBJ1-2, with D possibly TRBD1 on 6 matching bases. This CDR3 comprises 12 residues. Between the trimmed V and J ends, which lost 7 bases and 2 bases, there was a span of 11 bases. CDR1 and CDR2 from the germline V gene are GTSNPN and SVGIG (reference sequence). CDR3 nucleotide sequence: TGTGCCTTAGATACAGGGAACTATGGCTACACCTTC. This gives the protein CALDTGNYGYTF.

Worth noting for this clone: One end of the junction does not line up with germline, which may come from a read error. This chain joins TRBV18 and TRBJ1-1; perhaps TRBD1 as D (5 bases). The CDR3 is made up of 12 amino acids. Germline V gives CDR1 KGHSH, CDR2 LQKENI. CDR3 sequence: CASAPGDTEAFF. CDR3 DNA: TGTGCCAGCGCACCGGGGGACACTGAAGCTTTCTTT.

The rearrangement links TRBV27 to TRBJ2-4; D might be TRBD2 (5 bases). This CDR3 comprises 15 residues. The germline V and J ends were trimmed by 6 bases and 0 bases, with 12 bases remaining between them. Germline assignment: CDR1 MNHEY and CDR2 SMNVEV (reference sequence). CDR3 loop: CASRVGVGAKNIQYF. The DNA for the CDR3 is TGTGCCAGCAGGGTCGGGGTTGGAGCCAAAAACATTCAGTACTTC.

The chain recombines TRBV10-1 with TRBJ2-3, with 11 bases matching TRBD2. Per germline, CDR1 WNHNN and CDR2 SYGVQD (reference sequence). The CDR3 is made up of 16 amino acids. The V gene end was trimmed by 2 bases and the J gene end by 4 bases; junction bases not matched to a gene: 5. CDR3 DNA sequence: TGCGCCAGCAGTGAGGGTAGCGGGAGGGCGGCAGATACGCAGTATTTT. Its protein product is CASSEGSGRAADTQYF.

V and J are TRBV5-5 and TRBJ2-7; the D is unclear. The CDR3 has 14 residues. Germline CDR1 is SGHKS and CDR2 is YYEKEE (reference sequence). Trimming pared 0 bases from V and 3 bases from J, leaving 10 bases between. CDR3 coding DNA: TGTGCCAGCAGCTTGGTGTTAACAGTCTACGAGCAGTACTTC. Translated: CASSLVLTVYEQYF.

The chain combines TRBV10-3 with TRBJ2-2; 10 bases agree with TRBD2. V trimming: 8 bases; J trimming: 7 bases; junction bases outside the gene matches: 13. The CDR3 loop spans 16 amino acids. Germline V gene lookup returns CDR1 ENHRY and CDR2 SYGVKD. Here the CDR3 reads CAIPVTSGVQGGELFF. DNA for the CDR3: TGTGCCATCCCCGTCACTAGCGGGGTCCAGGGCGGGGAGCTGTTTTTT.

The gene calls are TRBV6-6 and TRBJ2-7; 7 bases match TRBD1. The CDR3 runs 14 residues. Germline V CDR1 and CDR2: MNHNY, SVGAGI (reference sequence). J lost 3 bases, V lost 5 bases, and 7 bases had no gene match. DNA of the CDR3: TGTGCCAGCAGTCCGGACGGGACAGACTACGAGCAGTACTTC. Translating gives CASSPDGTDYEQYF.

This clone was observed once. The chain has TRBV6-1 and TRBJ1-2; D uncertain. V was trimmed by 6 bases and J by 3 bases, leaving 11 bases between them. The CDR3 has 13 residues. In germline, CDR1 is MNHNS, CDR2 SASEGT. CDR3 nucleotides: TGTGCCAGCAGCCCACCCCGGGACTATGGCTACACCTTC. Protein: CASSPPRDYGYTF.